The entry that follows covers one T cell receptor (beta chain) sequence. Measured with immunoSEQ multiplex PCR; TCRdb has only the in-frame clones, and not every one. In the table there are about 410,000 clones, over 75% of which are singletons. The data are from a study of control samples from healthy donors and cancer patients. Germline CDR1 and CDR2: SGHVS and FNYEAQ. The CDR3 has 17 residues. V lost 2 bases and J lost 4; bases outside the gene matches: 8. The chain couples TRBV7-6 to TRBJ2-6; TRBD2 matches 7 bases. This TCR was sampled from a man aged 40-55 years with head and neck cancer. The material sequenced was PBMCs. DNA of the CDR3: TGTGCCAGCAGCTTACAGCGGGGCTTATCGGGGGCCAACGTCCTGACTTTC. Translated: CASSLQRGLSGANVLTF. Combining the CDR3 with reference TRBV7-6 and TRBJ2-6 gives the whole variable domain GAGVSQSPRYKVTKRGQDVALRCDPISGHVSLYWYRQALGQGPEFLTYFNYEAQQDKSGLPNDRFSAERPEGSISTLTIQRTEQRDSAMYRCASSLQRGLSGANVLTFGAGSRLTVL.